The source of this T cell receptor (beta chain) is a study of cytomegalovirus exposure and HLA in healthy donors (dated by TCRdb to about 2017). With regard to the full study: According to an earlier analysis of 550 to 700 of the donors, roughly 180 million T cells yielded 120 million or so unique TCR beta sequences and 276 Gb of sequence data. An early release that covered 500 to 800 HLA-typed donors contained about 300 gigabases of sequencing data and around 85 million unique TCR sequences. Of the 398 genotyped donors, roughly 80% fell in the genetic ancestry cluster associated with self-reported Caucasian donors. The study aimed to test whether signatures of past pathogen exposure could be identified by cataloging public T cell receptors. The study used immunosequencing to profile the T cell repertoires of several hundred subjects and linked those repertoires to cytomegalovirus serostatus. Along with the approximately 670-subject first cohort, a separate validation cohort of around 110 different subjects was used. To predict cytomegalovirus infection status, the study brought together high-throughput TCR immunosequencing, statistical association of individual TCRs with disease status, and machine learning. A later analysis re-examined previously published TCR beta repertoires from over 500 donors and added high-resolution HLA genotyping to investigate patterns of TCR occurrence. In the later analysis, no new phenotypic data were used to find candidate immune exposures; instead, reliance was placed on TCR beta sequences and their occurrence across donors. In an earlier analysis of 500 to 650 of the donors, high-throughput TCR beta sequencing was used to judge whether each TCR beta V gene segment behaved as functional or pseudogenic. Donor age, sex, ethnicity and CMV serostatus were compiled alongside the repertoire data. Genome-wide SNP genotypes for about 65% of the roughly 700 donors were used in a later genetic analysis, which treated that subset as a discovery cohort. All discovery cohort repertoires had been generated on a single sequencing platform. Both class I and class II loci were covered by HLA typing, at four-digit resolution. Typing coverage varied by locus: about 620-630 donors for A, B, C, DRB1 and DQB1; around 560 for DQA1; about 590 for DPA1; roughly 450 for DPB1. Because of strong linkage in the cohort, a few DR-DQ haplotypes were treated as single units for association and clustering. Among roughly 400 genotyped donors of the cohort, an average of approximately 240,000 unique TCR beta nucleotide sequences was sequenced per donor, of which roughly 17% were non-productive. General study outcomes and caveats: Linkage disequilibrium might explain the correlated functional status among segregating V segments, but an unknown experimental factor could not be excluded. Several of the top co-occurrence clusters appeared to be linked to parvovirus B19, influenza, CMV and Epstein-Barr virus, according to a later analysis. In a later genetic analysis, fewer N-insertions in productive TCRs were reported among donors in an Asian-associated ancestry cluster than the roughly 700-donor mean. Broadly in line with IMGT annotations, most TCR beta V segments showed up in productive rearrangements about 90% or about 30% of the time in an earlier analysis of 587 of the donors. In the study, about 150 TCR beta chains were listed as associated with cytomegalovirus. A further reported finding was that TCR beta sequences accurately predicted the HLA-A and HLA-B alleles for most subjects in the first cohort. Because HLA typing was missing for some donors at each locus, association tests included only the typed subset. A later analysis found that most CMV-associated TCR beta chains appeared HLA-restricted, with HLA associations seemingly driven largely by CMV exposure. Roughly uniform sequencing depth across donors was assumed in presence/absence analyses, although this assumption may not hold. Around 16 rarely observed V segments, including chromosome 9 orphons, were excluded from the earlier analysis of approximately 600 of the donors because counts were too low. In a later analysis, HLA-associated TCR beta chains were found to be more clonally expanded and to have lower generation probabilities than equally common non-associated chains. While some public TCRs were present in many individuals, most TCR sequences turned up only very rarely across donors. The sequencing pipeline was judged likely to have produced a cluster of highly shared sequence variants as a technical artifact. When HLA alleles, especially DR and DQ, strongly co-occurred, attributing TCR associations to individual alleles was difficult. In this cohort, only TCR beta chains were sequenced, and detectable features were limited by the absence of alpha or paired-chain data. Because the 87-base-pair reads could not distinguish some IMGT-functional V segments, including TRBV6-2 and TRBV6-3, those segments were excluded. A later analysis found that TCR association rates varied across HLA loci, with DRB1 alleles showing the most associated TCRs and HLA-C alleles the fewest. An association between a missense DCLRE1C variant and V-gene and J-gene trimming of TCR beta chains was found in a later genetic analysis and replicated in an independent cohort. The only immune exposure information available for the cohort was CMV serostatus. The authors suggested that the approach could potentially be generalized to other disease states and immunological phenotypes. At a false discovery rate of 0.05, a later analysis linked fewer than 20,000 TCR beta sequences to specific HLA alleles. In vitro tests confirmed that a few of the cytomegalovirus-associated TCR beta chains recognize cytomegalovirus antigens. The classifier was reported to diagnose cytomegalovirus status with high specificity and sensitivity in both the original cohort and the validation cohort.

The V and J ends are trimmed by 7 bases and 1 base, leaving 10 bases between them. The CDR3 covers 13 residues, taking in both the cysteine and the phenylalanine. The entry retains the CDR3 DNA only, 39 bases that are in frame from base 1. The germline V gene sets CDR1 to MNHNS and CDR2 to SASEGT. The cohort consisted of some 730 healthy bone marrow donors. All cohort members were sampled while nominally healthy, although unrecorded immune exposures were likely present. The donor tested CMV seropositive, placing the donor among the 289 seropositive members of the cohort. Each donor provided a peripheral blood sample, and peripheral blood mononuclear cells were used for TCR beta sequencing. The Qiagen DNeasy Blood Extraction Kit was used to extract genomic DNA from the blood cell samples. Library preparation was by the immunoSEQ multiplex PCR assay. For the multiplex PCR, a mixture combining 60 forward primers for TCR Vbeta segments and 13 reverse primers for TCR Jbeta segments was used. A multiplex PCR assay on genomic DNA amplified the CDR3 region of rearranged TCR beta genes. The amplified TCR beta libraries were sequenced on the Illumina HiSeq System as 87-base-pair reads. The authors' pipeline ran thus. A later analysis counted tens of millions of unique TCR beta chains across the 666 repertoires, and about 10 million of these chains were shared by at least two donors. A nearest-neighbor algorithm error-corrected the raw reads and collapsed the reads into unique sequences, merging closely related sequences to remove PCR and sequencing errors. V, D and J gene segments were assigned by aligning CDR3 sequences to IMGT reference sequences. For a sequence to be retained, a match of at least six nucleotides to both a V gene segment and a J gene segment was required. A rearrangement counted as productive if the CDR3 had no stop codons and remained in frame with V and J, and every other rearrangement counted as non-productive. CDR3 was defined by IMGT convention, running from the second conserved V-encoded cysteine to the conserved J-encoded phenylalanine. The earlier analysis of approximately 500 of the donors excluded sequences that lacked an unambiguous match to a single V gene segment. In an earlier analysis of approximately 590 of the donors, a V segment was called functional when productive rearrangements were above 56.7%, and segregating when the standard deviation between donors exceeded 5%. A statistical classification framework was built for diagnosing cytomegalovirus status from the catalog of TCR beta chain sequences. A later analysis assigned V and J genes by comparing TCR nucleotide sequences with IMGT/GENE-DB human TR gene sequences. In a later analysis, CDR3 sequences and most-parsimonious VDJ recombination scenarios were assigned using the TCRdist pipeline. A later analysis defined each TCR beta chain by its CDR3 amino acid sequence plus V-gene family, and excluded reads lacking a unique V-gene family. As a way to deal with suspected cross-contamination and a sequencing artifact, a later analysis dropped approximately 590 nucleotide sequences that were highly shared and had low generation probability. In a later analysis, a clonal expansion index was calculated for each public chain from normalized within-repertoire ranks of inferred template counts. In a later analysis, generation probabilities were computed using a VDJ recombination model fitted to out-of-frame rearrangements, and the results were checked against IGoR. Hypergeometric tests were used in a later analysis to score TCR-TCR, TCR-HLA and TCR-CMV co-occurrence, with a repertoire-size bias correction applied to the TCR pairs. False discovery rates were estimated in a later analysis by permuting HLA or CMV assignments 20 times. In a later analysis, co-occurring TCRs were grouped using DBSCAN, and TCRdist sequence similarity was added for clustering within HLA-allele-positive subsets. Repertoires with fewer than 30,000 or more than 120,000 public chains were left out of co-occurrence clustering, as were a handful of repertoires with anomalous nucleotide sharing. In TCRdb, the immuneACCESS table is reduced to in-frame sequences with V and J assigned. These tables do not hold every clone; where another copy was compared, an unresolved V gene accounts for under half, and the others remain unexplained. Clone size and V and J calls were adopted from that table, with D and trimming inferred from the DNA. In all, the sample holds around 100,000 clones, and roughly 78% of those were seen once. The ten largest account for 4% to 5.5% of the sample.

For this clone: Which antigen it targets is not known. No clone much larger than this one lies a single base away; base qualities are absent.

The chain uses TRBV6-1 and TRBJ1-1; the D gene remains uncertain. This TCR derives from a male donor in good health and CMV-seropositive. Material: PBMCs. Here the CDR3 is given as CASTETRNTEAFF. The nucleotides read TGTGCCAGCACCGAAACCAGGAACACTGAAGCTTTCTTT.